This T cell receptor beta chain comes out of a study of lymphopenia after photon versus proton radiotherapy (dated by TCRdb to the late 2010s). Describing the broader study: The immunological effects of photon versus proton radiation therapy were compared in patients with gastrointestinal tumors who developed high-grade lymphopenia. A cohort of some 22 patients with gastrointestinal tumors who received either photon or proton therapy and subsequently developed lymphopenia was included. The study was designed to characterize how the impact on the immune system differs between the two radiation modalities. Results and caveats for the whole study, not just this receptor: During treatment, patients who received proton therapy stayed relatively stable, whereas patients who received photon therapy lost naive T cells and TCR diversity and gained effector/memory populations. Once the lymphocyte count had reached its nadir, the repertoires of photon-treated patients showed oligoclonal expansion, particularly of CD8+ Temra cells, and this expansion drove the decline in diversity. Among patients across the cohort who died, overall survival time showed an inverse correlation with a larger post-nadir drop in TCR diversity. The survival association was examined only in patients who died, and the authors described better survival with proton therapy as a possibility, not as a demonstrated result.

Library preparation employed the immunoSEQ multiplex PCR assay. Deep sequencing of rearranged TCR beta loci, alongside multiparametric flow cytometry, was used to profile T cell repertoires. TCRdb's version of the immuneACCESS table is confined to in-frame rearrangements and falls short of the full clone set. An unresolved V gene accounts for under half of the shortfall where checked; the remainder is of unknown origin. The sample data list approximately 65,000 clones, and more than 75% of these were observed just once. The top ten clonotypes cover approximately 2.9% of the sample. The junction shows trimming of 2 bases on V and 6 bases on J, plus 15 bases between the germline ends. The CDR3 covers 15 residues, taking in both the cysteine and the phenylalanine. The sequence is cut down to CDR3 DNA, 45 bases in frame from base 1. As encoded in the germline V gene (reference sequence), CDR1 is WNHNN while CDR2 is SYGVQD.

Concerning this clone: Its antigen target is currently unknown. Per-base qualities were not stored, and no clone one base away is much larger.

The sequencing used peripheral blood, collected from a patient treated with photon-based radiotherapy. The sequence was obtained from a woman aged 65 to 85 with pancreatic cancer. This chain joins TRBV10-1 to TRBJ2-3, and TRBD1 may be the D gene, going by 5 matching bases. The nucleotide sequence is given as TGCGCCAGCAGTGAGAGGGGCCTAAGTCCCGATACGCAGTATTTT. The resulting protein is CASSERGLSPDTQYF.